The clone carrying this T cell receptor beta chain showed up many times. Losses at the gene ends were 5 bases for V and 7 bases for J; bases not matched to a gene: 7. Germline CDR1 SEHNR, CDR2 FQNEAQ (reference sequence). This CDR3 has 14 residues. Time point defined: patch test 1, 2 weeks after DPC sensitization. Treatment here: therapeutic diphenylcyclopropenone sensitization with weekly scalp DPC. Methods used by the authors: Samples held a median of roughly 100,000 TCRs, range about 23,224–750,000. Each CDR3 protein gets one entry after TCRdb re-called the RACE reads with MiXCR. V and J calls and clone size were set by TCRdb, not the authors. The sample holds roughly 360,000 distinct CDR3 sequences; roughly 5% are singletons and the top ten take about 2.2%. This specimen comes from a study of human T cells and chemical hapten exposure. Study summary: Sensitization employed 2% DPC on roughly 2 cm by roughly 2 cm of upper inner arm skin.

The specimen was whole blood, collected in connection with sensitization to the hapten diphenylcyclopropenone (DPC). The chain links TRBV7-9 to TRBJ1-4, with 7 bases lining up with TRBD1. This clonotype was obtained from a woman in her forties or fifties with alopecia areata. Some clones in this sample may be carry-over from other donors' samples. Here the CDR3 reads CASSLTGKGEKLFF. CDR3 DNA sequence: TGTGCCAGCAGCCTGACAGGGAAGGGTGAAAAACTGTTTTTT.